Each of the 10 T cell receptor beta chains below was sequenced from the same sample in a study of tumor and adjacent non-tumor tissue in lung cancer. Three rounds of nested PCR, following a modified ARM-PCR protocol, produced the TCRbeta library. Via MiXCR, TCRdb re-called the multiplex PCR reads, giving one row per CDR3 protein. The data contain approximately 100,000 distinct CDR3 sequences, 65% of them singletons. This sample's RNA came from whole unsorted tissue. Distant lung tissue was collected more than 3 cm away from the tumor edge. Sample: distant non-tumor lung tissue. The receptors shown here come from a man aged 25 to 40 with non-small cell lung cancer.

The table lists this clonotype with many counts. The chain couples TRBV6-2 or TRBV6-3 to TRBJ2-5; 10 bases agree with TRBD2. V trimming: 4 bases; J trimming: 4 bases; junction bases outside the gene matches: 9. Germline V gives CDR1 MNHEY, CDR2 SVGEGT. The CDR3 covers 16 residues. In DNA form, the CDR3 reads TGTGCCAGCAGTTCTTGGACTAGCGGTGAGGGAGAGACCCAGTACTTC. Its protein is CASSSWTSGEGETQYF.

This clonotype occurred many times. The chain has TRBV11-2 and TRBJ2-2; 7 bases map to TRBD1. Germline CDR1 and CDR2: SGHAT and FQNNGV. J gave up 3 bases and V 5 bases, and 6 bases lay outside the gene matches. The CDR3 has 15 amino acids. For the CDR3, the DNA is TGTGCCAGCAGCCCTTGGACAGGATACACCGGGGAGCTGTTTTTT. Amino acids: CASSPWTGYTGELFF.

This clonotype was seen once. The CDR3 ends on some other residue instead of the conserved phenylalanine or tryptophan, so this is likely a read error. This chain uses TRBV11-1 with TRBJ2-7; D might be TRBD2 (5 bases). The germline CDR1 and CDR2 sequences are SGHAT and FQDESV (reference sequence). CDR3 length: 13 amino acids. The CDR3, as DNA: TGTGTCAGCAGCTTAGAGGGCCCCTACGAGCAGTACTTA. This encodes CVSSLEGPYEQYL.

With respect to this clonotype: The conserved phenylalanine or tryptophan is not found at the CDR3 terminus, so this likely reflects a read error. The DNA is omitted, as the CDR3 cannot be located on it reliably, and the CDR3 follows TCRdb's listing. The rearrangement uses TRBV29-1 and TRBJ2-7. The CDR3 numbers 15 amino acids, ends counted. Germline CDR1 SQVTM, CDR2 ANQGSEA. This CDR3 is CSVPKIGGYSYEQYL.

Note on this clonotype: The germline gene is not matched at one end of the junction; a read error may be the cause. CDR3 sequence: CASSTTASYNEQYF. The CDR3 nucleotides read TGTGCCAGCAGTACGACAGCTAGCTACAACGAGCAGTATTTC. This sequence joins TRBV6-5 and TRBJ2-7, with D perhaps matching TRBD1 or TRBD2 (5 bases each). Germline CDR1 reads MNHEY; CDR2 reads SVGAGI. The CDR3 runs 14 residues.

The chain employs TRBV6-5 and TRBJ1-1; D unresolved. The V end was cut by 4 bases, the J end by 0 bases, with 12 bases between. Germline V lookup: CDR1 MNHEY, CDR2 SVGAGI. There are 15 residues in the CDR3. This CDR3 is CASSLTDTLNTEAFF. CDR3 sequence (DNA): TGTGCCAGCAGTTTAACAGACACCTTGAACACTGAAGCTTTCTTT.

This clonotype has more than one count but fewer than ten. The J gene is TRBJ1-5, the V gene TRBV20-1, with 9 positions matching TRBD1. The CDR3 totals 17 residues. The germline CDR1 and CDR2 sequences are DFQATT and SNEGSKA (reference sequence). Trimming removed 2 bases from V and 5 bases from J; junction bases left unmatched: 13. The CDR3 coding sequence is TGCAGTGCTAGATCCCAGACAGGGGGGGGAAGCGATCAGCCCCAGCATTTT. Amino acids: CSARSQTGGGSDQPQHF.

This clonotype was seen repeatedly, ten times or more. The chain links TRBV29-1 to TRBJ2-5, with D unresolved. There are 12 residues in the CDR3. Germline CDR1 and CDR2: SQVTM and ANQGSEA. Trimming cost V 5 bases and J 4 bases, with 11 bases left between them. The CDR3 bases are TGCAGCGTTTACAGTGAGCGAGAGACCCAGTACTTC. As protein: CSVYSERETQYF.

As regards this clonotype: The junction departs from the called germline gene at one end, perhaps through a read error. This chain connects TRBV6-1 to TRBJ2-3; 7 nucleotides align to TRBD2. Germline-derived CDR1 and CDR2 are MNHNS and SASEGT. This CDR3 is built from 15 residues. As DNA, the CDR3 is TGTGCTAGCAGTAAACCAGCGGGGAGCACAGATACGCAGTATTTT. Translating gives CASSKPAGSTDTQYF.

For this clonotype: A much more abundant neighbour one base away suggests this may be a read error. The J gene is TRBJ2-1, the V gene TRBV24-1, with TRBD1 matching over 10 bases. Germline assignment: CDR1 KGHDR and CDR2 SFDVKD. The CDR3 covers 15 residues. The CDR3, as DNA: TGTGCCATCAGTGATCAGGGGACAGGGGTCAACGAGCAGTTCTTC. Protein: CAISDQGTGVNEQFF.